The rows below give T cell receptor beta chains drawn from one sample of a study of T cell repertoires in cytomegalovirus infection. Each CDR3 protein gets one entry after TCRdb re-called the reads with MiXCR. Among under 150,000 distinct CDR3 sequences listed, approximately 8.8% were seen once. The sample was PBMCs. Receptors were obtained from a human donor in good health (CMV status not recorded). Some clones in this sample may be carry-over from other donors' samples. CDR3s include the opening cysteine and the closing phenylalanine or tryptophan. The D gene is left open where the match is weak. Not every row has a clone size; where given, it reads once, few, many or a size class.

clone_size j_call d_call v_call cdr3_aa cdr3_nt
many TRBJ1-5 . TRBV10-3 CAISDSGGNQPQHF TGTGCCATCAGTGACTCTGGGGGCAATCAGCCCCAGCATTTT
few TRBJ1-2 . TRBV9 CASSVGRGAYGYTF TGTGCCAGCAGCGTAGGCCGGGGGGCCTATGGCTACACCTTC
many TRBJ2-1 TRBD2 TRBV7-2 CASSSLAGFYNEQFF TGTGCCAGCAGCTCTCTAGCGGGGTTCTACAATGAGCAGTTCTTC
many TRBJ1-5 . TRBV7-2 CASSISAGDSNQPQHF TGTGCCAGCAGCATCAGCGCAGGCGATAGCAATCAGCCCCAGCATTTT
many TRBJ2-6 TRBD1 TRBV12-3/TRBV12-4 CASRRGQARSGANVLTF TGTGCCAGCAGGAGAGGACAGGCACGCTCTGGGGCCAACGTCCTGACTTTC
many TRBJ2-7 TRBD2 TRBV7-9 CASSLLAGDEQYF TGTGCCAGCAGCTTACTAGCGGGGGACGAGCAGTACTTC
many TRBJ1-6 . TRBV28 CASSFLYNSPLHF TGTGCCAGCAGTTTTCTCTATAATTCACCCCTCCACTTT
. TRBJ1-1 TRBD1 TRBV29-1 CSVESGGTEAFF TGCAGCGTTGAATCAGGGGGCACTGAAGCTTTCTTT
. TRBJ2-7 . TRBV29-1 CSVEFGTGPYEQYF TGCAGCGTTGAATTCGGCACGGGACCCTACGAGCAGTACTTC
. TRBJ1-5 . TRBV20-1 CSAPGGLMNSNQPQHF TGCAGTGCTCCTGGGGGCCTGATGAATAGCAATCAGCCCCAGCATTTT